This T cell receptor beta chain was sequenced for a study of blood T cell repertoires in COVID-19. Study summary: Nucleic acid was either cDNA or gDNA, and it came from T cells, B-cell-depleted T cells, or PBMCs.

Here immunoSEQ multiplex PCR was the method, and the copy in TCRdb shows in-frame clones only, minus some. The table lists about 670,000 clones, 85% to 90% of them singletons. Sequenced: peripheral blood. The sequence was collected from a woman under 30 with acute or convalescent COVID-19.

This CDR3 reads CASHKLGDRGLRGQPQHF. CDR3 DNA sequence: TGTGCCAGCCATAAGTTGGGGGACAGGGGGCTACGGGGTCAGCCCCAGCATTTT. The gene calls are TRBV19 and TRBJ1-5; 12 positions agree with TRBD1. Germline loops: CDR1 LNHDA, CDR2 SQIVND (reference sequence). CDR3 length: 18 residues. V shed 9 bases, J shed 6 bases, and the junction held 18 bases outside the gene matches.